These T cell receptor beta chains were read from a single sample in a study of T-cell reconstitution after alpha-beta-depleted transplantation in children. One entry per CDR3 protein, called by TCRdb with MiXCR from the PCR reads. The data show about 150,000 distinct CDR3 sequences, with approximately 12% seen just once and about 12% held by the top ten. The material sequenced was PBMCs, taken before TCRalphabeta/CD19-depleted stem cell transplant. These receptors were obtained from a boy aged 2-9 years with acute myeloid leukemia, due to receive a stem cell transplant. CDR3s include the opening cysteine and the closing phenylalanine or tryptophan.

j_call,cdr3_length,v_call,cdr3_aa
TRBJ1-2,18,TRBV28,CASSLPPPSPGQFYGYTF
TRBJ2-3,15,TRBV28,CASSLSYANTDTQYF
TRBJ1-5,14,TRBV20-1,CSARTGGLNQPQHF
TRBJ2-1,15,TRBV7-9,CASSLKAGSYNEQFF
TRBJ2-2,17,TRBV5-1,CASSLAGQGADTGELFF
TRBJ2-5,17,TRBV5-1,CASSLVGRGQLQETQYF
TRBJ2-1,20,TRBV20-1,CSATGFPGLAGISSYNEQFF
TRBJ2-5,16,TRBV5-1,CASSWNGRGSQETQYF
TRBJ1-4,15,TRBV6-2/TRBV6-3,CASSYSWGKREKLFF
TRBJ2-7,14,TRBV9,CASSAGTVSYEQYF
TRBJ2-4,18,TRBV5-1,CASSLDSRVSLAKNIQYF
TRBJ2-3,15,TRBV4-1,CASSQERLASDTQYF
TRBJ2-7,17,TRBV12-3/TRBV12-4,CASSLASNDRYSYEQYF
TRBJ1-5,14,TRBV20-1,CSAPGQGNNQPQHF
TRBJ1-1,14,TRBV5-4,CASSKEGMNTEAFF
TRBJ2-1,15,TRBV7-6,CASSLGTGSLNEQFF
TRBJ2-1,16,TRBV12-3/TRBV12-4,CASSLVAGGPNLEQFF
TRBJ2-3,15,TRBV7-2,CASSLASLPSGTQYF
TRBJ2-5,13,TRBV12-3/TRBV12-4,CASSLWIYETQYF
TRBJ2-1,16,TRBV20-1,CSARVLWDRNYNEQFF
TRBJ2-7,15,TRBV5-1,CASSLAGALPIEQYF
TRBJ1-1,13,TRBV12-3/TRBV12-4,CASSRWINTEAFF
TRBJ1-6,14,TRBV12-3/TRBV12-4,CASSAQGGNSPLHF
TRBJ2-7,13,TRBV28,CASSLHGIYEQYF
TRBJ2-1,14,TRBV4-1,CASSHHTGQDEQFF
TRBJ2-1,15,TRBV28,CASRVGGEIYNEQFF